The subject of this entry is one T cell receptor (beta chain). Its matching antigen is unknown. This sample also contains other DNA sequences that code for the same CDR3. CDR1 is LGHNA, CDR2 YSLEER, per germline. The CDR3 contains 13 residues. V lost 0 bases, J lost 7 bases, and 9 bases lay in between. This sample is part of a study of shared clonotypes between healthy human individuals. The study, taken as a whole, reports: Sample collection involved blood only; tissue repertoires are likely different.

Data came from immunoSEQ multiplex PCR; TCRdb stores just in-frame clones and leaves some out. Of roughly 2.5 million clones listed, around nine tenths were seen once; the top ten hold roughly 0.13%. Sequencing was performed on naive CD4+ T cells sorted from blood. The subset is: CD45RA+ positively selected. The TCR originated in a man between 18 and 35 years old in good health. The rearrangement links TRBV4-3 to TRBJ1-2, with TRBD1 as a possible D gene (6 bases). The CDR3 nucleotides read TGCGCCAGCAGCCAAGAGGGGGGCTCTGGCTACACCTTC. Its translation: CASSQEGGSGYTF.